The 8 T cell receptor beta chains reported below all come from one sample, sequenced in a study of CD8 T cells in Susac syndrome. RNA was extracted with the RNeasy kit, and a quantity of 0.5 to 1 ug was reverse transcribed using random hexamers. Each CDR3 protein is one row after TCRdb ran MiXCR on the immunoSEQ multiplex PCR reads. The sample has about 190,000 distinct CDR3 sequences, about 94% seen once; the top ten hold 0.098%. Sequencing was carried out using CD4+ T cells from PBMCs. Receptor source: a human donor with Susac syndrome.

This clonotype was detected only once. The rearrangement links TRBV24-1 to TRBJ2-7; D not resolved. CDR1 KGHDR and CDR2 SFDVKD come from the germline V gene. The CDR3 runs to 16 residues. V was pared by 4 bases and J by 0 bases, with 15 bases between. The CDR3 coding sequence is TGTGCCACCAGTGACCGATTAGCACGAAACTCCTACGAGCAGTACTTC. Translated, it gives CATSDRLARNSYEQYF.

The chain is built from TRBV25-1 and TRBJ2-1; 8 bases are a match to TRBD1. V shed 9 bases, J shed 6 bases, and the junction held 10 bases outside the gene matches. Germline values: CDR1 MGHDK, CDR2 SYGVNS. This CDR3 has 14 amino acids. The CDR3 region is CASMEQGALNEQFF. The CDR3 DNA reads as TGTGCCAGTATGGAGCAGGGGGCCCTCAATGAGCAGTTCTTC.

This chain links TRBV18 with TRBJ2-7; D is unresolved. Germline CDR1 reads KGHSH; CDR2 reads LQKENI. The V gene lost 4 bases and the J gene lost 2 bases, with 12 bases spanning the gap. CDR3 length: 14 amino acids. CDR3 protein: CASSLKGTTYEQYF. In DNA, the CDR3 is TGTGCCAGCTCACTAAAGGGTACCACCTACGAGCAGTACTTC. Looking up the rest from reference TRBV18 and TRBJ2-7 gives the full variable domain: NAGVMQNPRHLVRRRGQEARLRCSPMKGHSHVYWYRQLPEEGLKFMVYLQKENIIDESGMPKERFSAEFPKEGPSILRIQQVVRGDSAAYFCASSLKGTTYEQYFGPGTRLTVT.

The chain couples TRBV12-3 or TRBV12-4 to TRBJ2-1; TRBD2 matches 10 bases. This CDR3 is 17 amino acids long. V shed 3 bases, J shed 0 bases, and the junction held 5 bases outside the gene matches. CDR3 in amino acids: CASSFLSGGRSYNEQFF. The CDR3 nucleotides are TGTGCCAGCAGTTTCCTTAGCGGGGGGCGCTCCTACAATGAGCAGTTCTTC.

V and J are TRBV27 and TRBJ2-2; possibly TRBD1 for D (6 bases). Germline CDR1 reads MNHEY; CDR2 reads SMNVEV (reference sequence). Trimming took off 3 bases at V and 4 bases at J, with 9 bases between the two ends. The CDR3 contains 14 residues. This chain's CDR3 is CASSFGTSTGELFF. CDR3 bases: TGTGCCAGCAGTTTCGGGACAAGCACCGGGGAGCTGTTTTTT.

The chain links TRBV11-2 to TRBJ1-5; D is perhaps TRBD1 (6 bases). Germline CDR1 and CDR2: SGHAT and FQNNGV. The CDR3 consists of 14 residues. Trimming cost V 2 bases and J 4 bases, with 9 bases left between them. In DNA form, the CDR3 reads TGTGCCAGCAGCTTAAATGACAGGAATCAGCCCCAGCATTTT. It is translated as CASSLNDRNQPQHF.

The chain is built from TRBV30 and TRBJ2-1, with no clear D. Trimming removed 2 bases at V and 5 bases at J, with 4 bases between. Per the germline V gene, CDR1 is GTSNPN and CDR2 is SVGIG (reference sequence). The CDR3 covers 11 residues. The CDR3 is CAWSQHNEQFF. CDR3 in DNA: TGTGCCTGGAGTCAACACAATGAGCAGTTCTTC.

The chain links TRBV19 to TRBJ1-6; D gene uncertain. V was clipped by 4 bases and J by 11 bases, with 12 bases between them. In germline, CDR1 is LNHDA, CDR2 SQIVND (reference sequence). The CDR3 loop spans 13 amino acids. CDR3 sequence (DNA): TGTGCCAGTAGTACCCAGGACCGTACACCCCTCCACTTT. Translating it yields CASSTQDRTPLHF.